The 19 T cell receptor beta chains below were found in one sample sequenced in a study of regulatory T cells in long-lasting Graves disease. Time point: newly diagnosed GD, antithyroid drugs for less than 3 months. Preparation of the TCR library used RNA extracted from PBMCs. CDR3 regions were amplified by Arm-PCR using iRepertoire HTBI primers to build TCR beta libraries. TCRdb redid the calling of the multiplex PCR reads with MiXCR, one entry per CDR3 protein. The table lists around 250,000 distinct CDR3 sequences, around 19% of them singletons, with roughly a fifth in the top ten. The sequences come from peripheral blood mononuclear cells (PBMCs), collected at new diagnosis, from a patient treated with antithyroid drugs. The source of these receptors is a female donor with Graves disease.

This clonotype was recorded many times. V gene TRBV11-2 combines with J gene TRBJ1-2; tentatively, D is TRBD1 (5 bases). V dropped 5 bases and J dropped 0 bases, with 19 bases sitting between them. The CDR3 has 17 residues. Germline V gives CDR1 SGHAT, CDR2 FQNNGV. CDR3 residues: CASSPGPGRQANYGYTF. The CDR3 region has the DNA TGTGCCAGCAGCCCAGGGCCGGGACGGCAAGCTAACTATGGCTACACCTTC.

This clonotype was counted at least ten times. The rearrangement links TRBV24-1 to TRBJ2-1, with 10 bases identical to TRBD1. V was pared by 3 bases and J by 9 bases, with 4 bases of the junction left unmatched. Germline V gene sequence: CDR1 KGHDR, CDR2 SFDVKD. The CDR3 totals 14 residues. In nucleotides, the CDR3 is TGTGCCACCAGTGATGGGGGACAGGGGATTGAGCAGTTCTTC. This sequence encodes CATSDGGQGIEQFF.

The J gene is TRBJ1-4, the V gene TRBV7-9, with D unresolved. V was cut by 7 bases and J by 8 bases, with 14 bases left in between. The CDR3 extends over 13 amino acids. CDR1 SEHNR and CDR2 FQNEAQ come from the germline V gene (reference sequence). DNA for the CDR3: TGTGCCAGCATGTCTGGGTTAAGGGAAAAACTGTTTTTT. Its translation: CASMSGLREKLFF.

Note on this clonotype: A much larger clone differs by one base, so this may be a read error. The genes are TRBV20-1 and TRBJ1-2, with 7 bases fitting TRBD1. Looked up from germline, CDR1 is DFQATT and CDR2 is SNEGSKA (reference sequence). There are 13 residues in the CDR3. After removal of 5 bases from V and 5 bases from J, the junction contained 8 bases not matched to a gene. Written as DNA, the CDR3 is TGCAGTGCTCCGCAACAGGGGACGTATGGCTACACCTTC. This encodes CSAPQQGTYGYTF.

This clonotype was counted ten times or more. This clone may be a read error of a much larger clone one base away. The chain couples TRBV12-3 or TRBV12-4 to TRBJ2-5, with TRBD2 matching 8 bases. The CDR3 has 20 residues. Trimming cost V 1 base and J 1 base; bases outside gene matches: 17. The CDR3 DNA sequence: TGTGCCAGCAGTTTAGACAAGCGGGAGATGGGAGGCAGGGGCCAAGAGACCCAGTACTTC. Its translation is CASSLDKREMGGRGQETQYF.

This clonotype was detected only a few times. The chain employs TRBV20-1 and TRBJ2-2; 7 positions agree with TRBD1. Germline V gene sequence: CDR1 DFQATT, CDR2 SNEGSKA (reference sequence). The CDR3 covers 14 residues. The ends lost 6 bases at V and 8 bases at J; junction bases unmatched: 12. For the CDR3, the DNA is TGCAGTGCCCTCGGTGACAGGGATACTGGGGAGCTGTTTTTT. Translating gives CSALGDRDTGELFF.

This clonotype was seen repeatedly, ten times or more. The chain's CDR3 is CASSHETSPNEQFF. The CDR3 DNA reads TGTGCCAGCAGCCACGAGACTAGCCCCAATGAGCAGTTCTTC. The chain joins TRBV3-1 to TRBJ2-1, with 7 bases fitting TRBD2. Germline-derived CDR1 and CDR2 are LGHDT and YNNKEL (reference sequence). This CDR3 has 14 residues. Unmatched junction bases numbered 5, after V lost 3 bases and J lost 6 bases.

This clonotype was counted many times. V gene TRBV11-2 combines with J gene TRBJ2-3, with 10 bases identical to TRBD2. This CDR3 contains 16 residues. Per the germline V gene, CDR1 is SGHAT and CDR2 is FQNNGV. V lost 3 bases to trimming and J lost 2 bases; unmatched junction nucleotides: 5. The CDR3 DNA reads TGTGCCAGCAGCTTGCCTAGCGGGAGAACCACAGATACGCAGTATTTT. Its protein is CASSLPSGRTTDTQYF.

This clonotype has at least ten counts. V is TRBV27 and J is TRBJ1-6; no reliable D call. The V end was cut by 6 bases, the J end by 4 bases, with 7 bases between. This CDR3 spans 13 amino acids. Germline V gene sequence: CDR1 MNHEY, CDR2 SMNVEV (reference sequence). CDR3 in DNA: TGTGCCAGCAGAGAGGCATATAATTCACCCCTCCACTTT. Its protein is CASREAYNSPLHF.

This clonotype was seen ten or more times. The chain employs TRBV4-2 and TRBJ2-1; unclear D gene. In germline, CDR1 is LGHNA, CDR2 YNFKEQ. The CDR3 is made up of 16 amino acids. Trimming left V 0 bases short and J 0 bases short, with 9 bases between. CDR3 DNA sequence: TGTGCCAGCAGCCAAGATCAAGCGAGCTCCTACAATGAGCAGTTCTTC. It translates to CASSQDQASSYNEQFF.

In this sample, this clonotype turned up a few times. The missing conserved phenylalanine or tryptophan at the end of this CDR3 makes a read error likely. This rearrangement joins TRBV10-1 to TRBJ1-1; perhaps TRBD1 as D (5 bases). The germline gives CDR1 WNHNN, CDR2 SYGVQD (reference sequence). The CDR3 consists of 14 residues. The V end lost 8 bases, the J end lost 1 base, and 14 bases lay between the germline ends. The CDR3 DNA reads TGCGCCAGCTCGGACACCGATAGGAACACTGAAGCTTTCCTT. Protein product: CASSDTDRNTEAFL.

The table lists this clonotype with many counts. The DNA is omitted, as the CDR3 cannot be located on it reliably, and the CDR3 follows TCRdb's listing. The CDR3 sequence: CASSTSTGAAYGYTF. The chain employs TRBV12-3 or TRBV12-4 and TRBJ1-2; the table's D call TRBD1 went unverified against the DNA. Including both end residues, the CDR3 is 15 amino acids long.

The table lists this clonotype with many counts. The chain is built from TRBV18 and TRBJ2-7; D possibly uses TRBD1 or TRBD2 (6 bases each). The V gene's germline CDR1 is KGHSH and CDR2 LQKENI. The CDR3 extends over 13 amino acids. V was shortened by 3 bases and J by 5 bases, with 11 bases between the two germline ends. CDR3 sequence reads: CASSPKEGDEQYF. The CDR3, as DNA: TGTGCCAGCTCACCGAAGGAGGGGGACGAGCAGTACTTC. The variable domain in full, with the rest retrieved from reference TRBV18 and TRBJ2-7, is NAGVMQNPRHLVRRRGQEARLRCSPMKGHSHVYWYRQLPEEGLKFMVYLQKENIIDESGMPKERFSAEFPKEGPSILRIQQVVRGDSAAYFCASSPKEGDEQYFGPGTRLTVT.

The CDR3 loop reads CAISDGLAGSYNEQFF. In DNA, the CDR3 is TGTGCCATCAGTGACGGACTAGCGGGAAGCTACAATGAGCAGTTCTTC. The chain links TRBV10-3 to TRBJ2-1; 12 nucleotides match TRBD2. This CDR3 has 16 residues. Germline V lookup: CDR1 ENHRY, CDR2 SYGVKD. The J segment lost 3 bases and the V segment lost 3 bases, leaving 3 bases of the junction unmatched.

The table lists this clonotype with many counts. The chain uses TRBV28 and TRBJ1-5; 7 positions match TRBD1. This CDR3 is 14 amino acids long. Trimming cost V 6 bases and J 2 bases; bases outside gene matches: 4. Germline V lookup: CDR1 MDHEN, CDR2 SYDVKM. CDR3 sequence reads: CASSKGGGNQPQHF. CDR3 DNA sequence: TGTGCCAGCAGCAAAGGGGGCGGCAATCAGCCCCAGCATTTT.

This clonotype was seen at least ten times. The V and J genes are TRBV20-1 and TRBJ1-1; D is possibly TRBD1 (5 bases). The V gene lost 3 bases and the J gene lost 1 base, with 18 bases spanning the gap. The CDR3 has 16 residues. Germline V lookup: CDR1 DFQATT, CDR2 SNEGSKA (reference sequence). The chain's CDR3 is CSASHITGLENTEAFF. The CDR3, as DNA: TGCAGTGCTAGCCACATTACAGGTTTGGAGAACACTGAAGCTTTCTTT.

This clonotype was seen at least ten times. This sequence joins TRBV7-8 and TRBJ1-2, with 9 bases that match TRBD1. V lost 0 bases to trimming and J lost 5 bases; unmatched junction nucleotides: 7. This CDR3 has 16 amino acids. Germline V CDR1 and CDR2: SGHVS, FQNEAQ. The CDR3 DNA follows: TGTGCCAGCAGCTTAGCGCTCCGGACAGGGGAGTATGGCTACACCTTC. Amino acid sequence: CASSLALRTGEYGYTF.

This clonotype was detected only a few times. The chain has TRBV3-1 and TRBJ2-1; TRBD2 is a possible D gene (5 bases). Deletions cut 3 bases from V and 5 bases from J, with 17 bases between. This CDR3 has 16 residues. Germline loops: CDR1 LGHDT, CDR2 YNNKEL (reference sequence). DNA of the CDR3: TGTGCCAGCAGCCATGGGTGGGAGTTCACCCACAATGAGCAGTTCTTC. This codes for CASSHGWEFTHNEQFF.

Here the CDR3 DNA reads TGCAGTGCTAGAGTTAGCGGGAGGGCCGGGTACGAGCAGTACTTC. Its translation is CSARVSGRAGYEQYF. The rearrangement joins TRBV20-1 to TRBJ2-7, with TRBD2 matching over 11 bases. V lost 1 base, J lost 4 bases, and 6 bases stayed unmatched. The germline gives CDR1 DFQATT, CDR2 SNEGSKA (reference sequence). The CDR3 covers 15 residues.